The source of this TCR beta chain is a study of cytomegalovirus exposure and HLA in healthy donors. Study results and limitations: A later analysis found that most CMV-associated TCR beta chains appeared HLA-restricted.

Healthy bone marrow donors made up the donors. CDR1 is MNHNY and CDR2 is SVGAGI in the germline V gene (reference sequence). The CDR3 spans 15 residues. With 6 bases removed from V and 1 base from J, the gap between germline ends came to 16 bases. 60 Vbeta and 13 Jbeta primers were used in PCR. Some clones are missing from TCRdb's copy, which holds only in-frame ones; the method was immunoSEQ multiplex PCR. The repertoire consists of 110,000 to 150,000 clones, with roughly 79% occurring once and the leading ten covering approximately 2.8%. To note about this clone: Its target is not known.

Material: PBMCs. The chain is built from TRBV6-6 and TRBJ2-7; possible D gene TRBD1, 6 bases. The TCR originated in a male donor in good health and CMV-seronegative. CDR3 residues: CASRPPGTLSYEQYF. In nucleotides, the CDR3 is TGTGCCAGCAGACCGCCGGGGACATTGTCCTACGAGCAGTACTTC.